These 2 T cell receptor beta chains share one sample of origin, sequenced in a study of blood T cell repertoires in COVID-19. The table came from immunoSEQ multiplex PCR; TCRdb's copy has only in-frame clones and leaves some out. The sample records some 150,000 clones, around nine tenths being singletons. The sample taken for sequencing was peripheral blood. These receptors were obtained from an older woman with acute or convalescent COVID-19.

The genes are TRBV11-2 and TRBJ2-3; 11 nucleotides line up with TRBD2. The length of the CDR3 is 16 residues. The V gene's germline CDR1 is SGHAT and CDR2 FQNNGV. Unmatched junction bases numbered 8, after V lost 1 base and J lost 8 bases. CDR3 protein: CASSLGLAGSGGTQYF. CDR3 nucleotide sequence: TGTGCCAGCAGCTTAGGACTAGCGGGGTCCGGGGGTACGCAGTATTTT. Complete variable domain (other parts from reference TRBV11-2 and TRBJ2-3): EAGVAQSPRYKIIEKRQSVAFWCNPISGHATLYWYQQILGQGPKLLIQFQNNGVVDDSQLPKDRFSAERLKGVDSTLKIQPAKLEDSAVYLCASSLGLAGSGGTQYFGPGTRLTVL.

This chain connects TRBV9 to TRBJ2-7; TRBD1 matches at 8 bases. The trim removed 4 bases at V and 6 bases at J, leaving 9 bases unmatched. This CDR3 comprises 14 residues. Germline V gene lookup returns CDR1 SGDLS and CDR2 YYNGEE. CDR3 loop: CASSLTGDGGEQYF. CDR3 DNA: TGTGCCAGCAGCTTGACAGGGGACGGGGGCGAGCAGTACTTC. The full variable domain, its missing parts supplied by reference TRBV9 and TRBJ2-7, is DSGVTQTPKHLITATGQRVTLRCSPRSGDLSVYWYQQSLDQGLQFLIQYYNGEERAKGNILERFSAQQFPDLHSELNLSSLELGDSALYFCASSLTGDGGEQYFGPGTRLTVT.